The 2 T cell receptor beta chains in this list originate from one sample, sequenced in a study of blood T cell repertoires in COVID-19. The method was immunoSEQ multiplex PCR; TCRdb's version includes in-frame clones alone and lacks a portion of them. Here the sample spans fewer than 400,000 clones, approximately 92% being singletons. Sample: PBMCs or T cells enriched from blood (not recorded which). These receptors originate from a woman in her twenties or thirties who had recovered from COVID-19.

V gene TRBV28 combines with J gene TRBJ1-6; 11 nucleotides match TRBD1. This CDR3 is built from 15 residues. The germline CDR1 and CDR2 sequences are MDHEN and SYDVKM. The trim removed 3 bases at V and 9 bases at J, leaving 4 bases unmatched. The chain's CDR3 is CASSLGDRGSSPLHF. In nucleotides, the CDR3 is TGTGCCAGCAGTTTGGGGGACAGGGGGAGTTCACCCCTCCACTTT.

This clone was counted many times. This sequence joins TRBV30 and TRBJ2-7; 9 positions match TRBD2. Germline CDR1 reads GTSNPN; CDR2 reads SVGIG (reference sequence). The V segment lost 6 bases and the J segment 3 bases; nucleotides outside the gene matches: 9. The CDR3 extends over 14 amino acids. This CDR3 reads CACKPGREGYEQYF. CDR3 DNA: TGTGCCTGTAAACCGGGGCGGGAGGGCTACGAGCAGTACTTC.